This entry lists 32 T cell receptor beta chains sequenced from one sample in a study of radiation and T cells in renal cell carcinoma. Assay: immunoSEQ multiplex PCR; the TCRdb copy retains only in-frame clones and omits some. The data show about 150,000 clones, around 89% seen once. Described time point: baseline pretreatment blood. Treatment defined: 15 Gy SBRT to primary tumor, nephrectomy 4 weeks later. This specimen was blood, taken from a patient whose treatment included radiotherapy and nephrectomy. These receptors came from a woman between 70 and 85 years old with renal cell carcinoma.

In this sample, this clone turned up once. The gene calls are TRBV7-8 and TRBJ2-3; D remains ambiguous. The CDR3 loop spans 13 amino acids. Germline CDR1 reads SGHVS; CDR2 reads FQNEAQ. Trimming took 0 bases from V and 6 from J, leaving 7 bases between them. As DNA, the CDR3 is TGTGCCAGCAGCTTAGCGTTGCGTGATACGCAGTATTTT. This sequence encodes CASSLALRDTQYF.

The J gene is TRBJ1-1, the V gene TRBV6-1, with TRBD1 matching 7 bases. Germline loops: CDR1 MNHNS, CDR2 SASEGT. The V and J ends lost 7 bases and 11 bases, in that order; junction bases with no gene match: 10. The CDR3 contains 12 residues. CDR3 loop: CASTLKGAWAFF. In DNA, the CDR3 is TGTGCCAGCACCCTTAAGGGGGCCTGGGCTTTCTTT.

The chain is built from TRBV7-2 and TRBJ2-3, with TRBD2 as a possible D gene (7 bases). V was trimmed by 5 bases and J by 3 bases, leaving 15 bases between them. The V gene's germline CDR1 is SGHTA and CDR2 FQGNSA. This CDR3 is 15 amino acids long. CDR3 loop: CASSRYGGRTDTQYF. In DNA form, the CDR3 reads TGTGCCAGCAGCCGCTACGGGGGGCGGACAGATACGCAGTATTTT. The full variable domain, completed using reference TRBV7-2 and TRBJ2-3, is GAGVSQSPSNKVTEKGKDVELRCDPISGHTALYWYRQSLGQGLEFLIYFQGNSAPDKSGLPSDRFSAERTGGSVSTLTIQRTQQEDSAVYLCASSRYGGRTDTQYFGPGTRLTVL.

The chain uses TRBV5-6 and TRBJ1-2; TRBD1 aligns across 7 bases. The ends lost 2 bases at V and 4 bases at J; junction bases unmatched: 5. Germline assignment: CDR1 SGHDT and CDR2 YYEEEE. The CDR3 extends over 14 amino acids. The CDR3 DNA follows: TGTGCCAGCAGCTTAGGGGGCGCCGGCTATGGCTACACCTTC. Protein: CASSLGGAGYGYTF. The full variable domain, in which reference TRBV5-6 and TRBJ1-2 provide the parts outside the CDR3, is DAGVTQSPTHLIKTRGQQVTLRCSPKSGHDTVSWYQQALGQGPQFIFQYYEEEERQRGNFPDRFSGHQFPNYSSELNVNALLLGDSALYLCASSLGGAGYGYTFGSGTRLTVV.

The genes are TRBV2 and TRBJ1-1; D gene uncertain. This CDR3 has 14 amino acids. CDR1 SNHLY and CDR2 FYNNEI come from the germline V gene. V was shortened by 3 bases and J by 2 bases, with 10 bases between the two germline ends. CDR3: CASSDRYSNTEAFF. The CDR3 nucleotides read TGTGCCAGCAGTGACAGGTACTCAAACACTGAAGCTTTCTTT.

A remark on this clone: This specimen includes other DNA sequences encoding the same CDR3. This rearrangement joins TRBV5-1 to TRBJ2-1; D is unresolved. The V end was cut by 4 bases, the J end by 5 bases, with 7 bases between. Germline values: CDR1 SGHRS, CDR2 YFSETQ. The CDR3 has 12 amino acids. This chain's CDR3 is CASSLRDNEQFF. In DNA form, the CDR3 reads TGCGCCAGCAGCCTCCGGGACAATGAGCAGTTCTTC.

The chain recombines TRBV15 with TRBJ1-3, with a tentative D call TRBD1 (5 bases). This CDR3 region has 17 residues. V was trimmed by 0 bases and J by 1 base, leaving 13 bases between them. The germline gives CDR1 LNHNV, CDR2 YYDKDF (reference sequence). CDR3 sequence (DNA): TGTGCCACCAGCAGAGATCTTCAGGGATTGTCTGGAAACACCATATATTTT. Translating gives CATSRDLQGLSGNTIYF.

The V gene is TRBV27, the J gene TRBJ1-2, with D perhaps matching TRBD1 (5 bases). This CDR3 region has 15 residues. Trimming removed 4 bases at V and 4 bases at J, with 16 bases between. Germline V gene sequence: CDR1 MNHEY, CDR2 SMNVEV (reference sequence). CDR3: CASSSPTVGVYGYTF. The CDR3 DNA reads TGTGCCAGCAGTTCGCCGACAGTTGGGGTCTATGGCTACACCTTC.

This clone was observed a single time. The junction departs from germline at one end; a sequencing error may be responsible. The CDR3 spells CVSSLFPRGEKLFF. In DNA, the CDR3 is TGTGTCAGCAGCCTCTTTCCCCGGGGCGAAAAACTGTTTTTT. This sequence joins TRBV4-2 and TRBJ1-4; TRBD1 is a possible D gene (5 bases). Germline V gene sequence: CDR1 LGHNA, CDR2 YNFKEQ. The CDR3 spans 14 residues.

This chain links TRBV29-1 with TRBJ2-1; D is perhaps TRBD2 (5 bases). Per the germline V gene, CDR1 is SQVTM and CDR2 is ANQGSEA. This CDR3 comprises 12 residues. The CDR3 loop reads CTTKSGYNEQFF. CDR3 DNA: TGCACCACCAAAAGCGGTTACAATGAGCAGTTCTTC.

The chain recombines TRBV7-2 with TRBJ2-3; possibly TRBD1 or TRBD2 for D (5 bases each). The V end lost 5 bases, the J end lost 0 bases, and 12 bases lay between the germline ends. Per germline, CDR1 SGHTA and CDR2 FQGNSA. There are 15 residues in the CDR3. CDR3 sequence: CASSLGRLSTDTQYF. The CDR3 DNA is TGTGCCAGCAGCCTGGGACGACTAAGCACAGATACGCAGTATTTT.

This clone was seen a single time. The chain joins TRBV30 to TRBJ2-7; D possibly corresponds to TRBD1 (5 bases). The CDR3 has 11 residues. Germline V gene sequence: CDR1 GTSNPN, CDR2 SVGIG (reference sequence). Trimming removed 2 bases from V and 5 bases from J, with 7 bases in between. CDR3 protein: CAWSRQNEQYF. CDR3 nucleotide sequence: TGTGCCTGGAGTAGACAGAACGAGCAGTACTTC.

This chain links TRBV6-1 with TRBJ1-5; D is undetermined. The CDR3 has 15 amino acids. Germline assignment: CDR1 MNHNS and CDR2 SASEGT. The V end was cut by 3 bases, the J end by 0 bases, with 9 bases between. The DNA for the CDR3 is TGTGCCAGCAGTGATTCCCTTTATAGCAATCAGCCCCAGCATTTT. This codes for CASSDSLYSNQPQHF.

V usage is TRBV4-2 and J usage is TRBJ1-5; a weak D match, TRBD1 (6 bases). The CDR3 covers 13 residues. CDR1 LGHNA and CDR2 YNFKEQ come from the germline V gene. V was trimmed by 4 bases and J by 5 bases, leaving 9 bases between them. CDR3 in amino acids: CASSPTGHQPQHF. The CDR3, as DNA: TGTGCCAGCAGCCCGACAGGCCATCAGCCCCAGCATTTT.

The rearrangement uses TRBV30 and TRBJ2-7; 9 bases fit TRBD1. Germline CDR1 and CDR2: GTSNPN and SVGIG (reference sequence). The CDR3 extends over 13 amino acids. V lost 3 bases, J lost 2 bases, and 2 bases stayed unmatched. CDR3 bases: TGTGCCTGGAGGGGACAGGGCCCCTACGAGCAGTACTTC. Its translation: CAWRGQGPYEQYF.

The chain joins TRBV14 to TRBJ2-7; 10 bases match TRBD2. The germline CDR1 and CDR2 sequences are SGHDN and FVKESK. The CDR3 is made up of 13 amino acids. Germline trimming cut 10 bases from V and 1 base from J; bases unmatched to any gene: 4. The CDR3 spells CATSLAGSYEQYF. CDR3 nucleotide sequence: TGTGCCACCTCACTAGCGGGGTCCTACGAGCAGTACTTC.

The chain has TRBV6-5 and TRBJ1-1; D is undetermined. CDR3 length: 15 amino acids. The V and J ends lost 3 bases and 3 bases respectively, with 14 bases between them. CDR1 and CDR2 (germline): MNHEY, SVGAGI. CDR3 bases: TGTGCCAGCAGTTATTCGAGAGATCTCGACACTGAAGCTTTCTTT. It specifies CASSYSRDLDTEAFF.

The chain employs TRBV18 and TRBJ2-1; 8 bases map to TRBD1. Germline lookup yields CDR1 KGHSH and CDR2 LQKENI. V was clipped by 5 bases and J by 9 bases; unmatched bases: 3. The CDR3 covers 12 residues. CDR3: CASSATGGEQFF. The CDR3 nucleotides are TGTGCCAGCTCAGCTACAGGGGGTGAGCAGTTCTTC.

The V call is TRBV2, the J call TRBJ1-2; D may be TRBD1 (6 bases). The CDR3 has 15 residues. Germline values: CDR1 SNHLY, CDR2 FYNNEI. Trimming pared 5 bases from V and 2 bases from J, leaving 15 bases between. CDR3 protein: CASSPSGTTNYGYTF. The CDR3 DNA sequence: TGTGCCAGCAGTCCTTCCGGGACAACAAACTATGGCTACACCTTC.

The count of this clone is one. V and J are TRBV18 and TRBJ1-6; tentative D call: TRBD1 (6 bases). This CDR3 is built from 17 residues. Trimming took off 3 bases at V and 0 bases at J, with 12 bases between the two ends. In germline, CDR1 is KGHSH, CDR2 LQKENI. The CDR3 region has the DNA TGTGCCAGCTCACCTCTCCAGGGGAGCTCCTATAATTCACCCCTCCACTTT. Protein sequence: CASSPLQGSSYNSPLHF.

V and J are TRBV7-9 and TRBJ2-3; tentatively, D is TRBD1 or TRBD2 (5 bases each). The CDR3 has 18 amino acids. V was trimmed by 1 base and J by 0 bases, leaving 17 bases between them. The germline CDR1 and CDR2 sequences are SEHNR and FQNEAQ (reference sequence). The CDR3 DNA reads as TGTGCCAGCAGCTTAGGCTTGGGGGAGTATCCAAGCACAGATACGCAGTATTTT. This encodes CASSLGLGEYPSTDTQYF.

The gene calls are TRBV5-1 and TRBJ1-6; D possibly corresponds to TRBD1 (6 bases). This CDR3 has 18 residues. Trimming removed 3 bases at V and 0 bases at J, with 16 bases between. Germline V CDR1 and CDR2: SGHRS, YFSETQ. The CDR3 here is CASSWDKGGSSYNSPLHF. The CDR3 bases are TGCGCCAGCAGCTGGGACAAGGGTGGGAGCTCCTATAATTCACCCCTCCACTTT.

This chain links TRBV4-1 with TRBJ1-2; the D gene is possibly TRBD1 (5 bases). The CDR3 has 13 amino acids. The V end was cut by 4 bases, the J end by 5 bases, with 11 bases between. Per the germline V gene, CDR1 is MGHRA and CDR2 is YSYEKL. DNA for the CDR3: TGCGCCAGCAGCCTAGAAGGGGAGTATGGCTACACCTTC. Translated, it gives CASSLEGEYGYTF.

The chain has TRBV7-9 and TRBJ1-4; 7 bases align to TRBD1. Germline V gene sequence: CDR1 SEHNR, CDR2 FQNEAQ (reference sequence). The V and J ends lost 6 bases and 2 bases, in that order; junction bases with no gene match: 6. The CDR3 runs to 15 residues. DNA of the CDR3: TGTGCCAGCAGTCTAACGACAGGGACTAATGAAAAACTGTTTTTT. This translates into CASSLTTGTNEKLFF.

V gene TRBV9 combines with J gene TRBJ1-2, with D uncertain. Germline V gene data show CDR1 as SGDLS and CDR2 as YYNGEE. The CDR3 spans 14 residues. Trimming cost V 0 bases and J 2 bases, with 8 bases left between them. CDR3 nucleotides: TGTGCCAGCAGCGTAGATTCAGGAAACTATGGCTACACCTTC. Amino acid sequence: CASSVDSGNYGYTF. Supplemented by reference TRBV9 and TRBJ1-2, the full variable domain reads DSGVTQTPKHLITATGQRVTLRCSPRSGDLSVYWYQQSLDQGLQFLIQYYNGEERAKGNILERFSAQQFPDLHSELNLSSLELGDSALYFCASSVDSGNYGYTFGSGTRLTVV.

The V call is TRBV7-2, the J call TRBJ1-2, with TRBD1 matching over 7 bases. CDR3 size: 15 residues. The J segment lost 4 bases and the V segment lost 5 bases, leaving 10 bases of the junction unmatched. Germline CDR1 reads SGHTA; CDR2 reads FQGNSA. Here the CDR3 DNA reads TGTGCCAGCAGCCCCCAGACAGGGACCTCCTATGGCTACACCTTC. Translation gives CASSPQTGTSYGYTF.

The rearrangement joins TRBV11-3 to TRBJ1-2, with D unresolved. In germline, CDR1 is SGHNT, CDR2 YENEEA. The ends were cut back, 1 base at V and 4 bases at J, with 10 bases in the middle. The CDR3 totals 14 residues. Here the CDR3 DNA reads TGTGCCAGCAGCTTAGCCCCCACATCCTATGGCTACACCTTC. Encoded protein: CASSLAPTSYGYTF.

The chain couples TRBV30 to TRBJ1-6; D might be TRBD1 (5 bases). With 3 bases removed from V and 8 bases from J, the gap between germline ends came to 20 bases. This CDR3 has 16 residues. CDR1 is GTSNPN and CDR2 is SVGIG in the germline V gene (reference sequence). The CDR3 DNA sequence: TGTGCCTGGAGCCCCAACGCCGGGGGTTCAGATTCACCCCTCCACTTT. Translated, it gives CAWSPNAGGSDSPLHF. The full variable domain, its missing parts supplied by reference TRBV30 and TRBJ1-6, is SQTIHQWPATLVQPVGSPLSLECTVEGTSNPNLYWYRQAAGRGLQLLFYSVGIGQISSEVPQNLSASRPQDRQFILSSKKLLLSDSGFYLCAWSPNAGGSDSPLHFGNGTRLTVT.

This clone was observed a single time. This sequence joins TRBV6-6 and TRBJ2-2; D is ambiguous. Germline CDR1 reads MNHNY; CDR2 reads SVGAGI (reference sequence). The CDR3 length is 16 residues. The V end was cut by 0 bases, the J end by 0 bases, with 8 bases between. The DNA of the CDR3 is TGTGCCAGCAGTTACTCGACACGGCCGAACACCGGGGAGCTGTTTTTT. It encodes CASSYSTRPNTGELFF.

The CDR3 region is CSVALAGGREQYF. The CDR3 DNA follows: TGCAGCGTTGCACTAGCGGGCGGGAGGGAGCAGTACTTC. The chain links TRBV29-1 to TRBJ2-7, with 9 bases matching TRBD2. This CDR3 has 13 amino acids. Trimming cost V 4 bases and J 7 bases; bases outside gene matches: 8. CDR1 is SQVTM, CDR2 ANQGSEA, per germline.

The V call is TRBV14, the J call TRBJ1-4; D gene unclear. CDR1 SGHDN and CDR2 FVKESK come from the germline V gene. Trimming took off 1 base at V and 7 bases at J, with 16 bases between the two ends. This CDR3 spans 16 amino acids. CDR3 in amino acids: CASSQVEPQEGEKLFF. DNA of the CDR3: TGTGCCAGCAGCCAAGTTGAGCCGCAAGAAGGTGAAAAACTGTTTTTT.

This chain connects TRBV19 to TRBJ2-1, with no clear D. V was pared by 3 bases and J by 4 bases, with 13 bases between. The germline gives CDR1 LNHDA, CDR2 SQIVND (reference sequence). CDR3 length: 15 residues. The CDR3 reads CASSIPLFGYNEQFF. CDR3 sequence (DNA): TGTGCCAGTAGTATTCCCCTCTTTGGTTACAATGAGCAGTTCTTC.